This T cell receptor (beta chain) appears in the sequencing data of a study of cytomegalovirus exposure and HLA in healthy donors. Looking at the study overall: Early released data comprised some 85 million unique TCRs from HLA-typed donors.

For this clone: What it binds is not known.

Study outcomes and limitations: In the analysis, some V segments, TRBV6-2 and TRBV6-3 included, were excluded as indistinguishable. Later, an analysis found that common viral pathogens appeared to be linked with several of the most significant clusters.

PCR used 60 Vbeta primers and 13 Jbeta primers. TCRdb's table, derived via immunoSEQ multiplex PCR, lists solely in-frame clones and lacks some. The sample yields 60,000 to 100,000 clones, around 79% seen once. It was healthy bone marrow donors who served as donors. CDR3 length: 15 residues. Germline V gene sequence: CDR1 SGDLS, CDR2 YYNGEE. Trimming shortened V by 0 bases and J by 5 bases, and 14 bases separated the two germline ends. This TCR came from a male donor in good health and CMV-seropositive. The V gene is TRBV9, the J gene TRBJ1-1; a possible D gene is TRBD1 (5 bases). Sequenced sample: PBMCs. CDR3 region: CASSVEGGGRTEAFF. The CDR3 region has the DNA TGTGCCAGCAGCGTAGAAGGTGGGGGGAGGACTGAAGCTTTCTTT.